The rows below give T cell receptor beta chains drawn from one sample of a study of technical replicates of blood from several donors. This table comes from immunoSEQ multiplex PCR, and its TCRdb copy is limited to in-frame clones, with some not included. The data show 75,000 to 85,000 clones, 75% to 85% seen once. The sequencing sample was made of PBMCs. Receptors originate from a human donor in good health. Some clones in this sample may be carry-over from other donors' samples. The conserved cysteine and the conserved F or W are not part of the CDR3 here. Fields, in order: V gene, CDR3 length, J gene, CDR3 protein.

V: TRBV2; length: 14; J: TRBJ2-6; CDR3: ASTSFQGSGANVLT
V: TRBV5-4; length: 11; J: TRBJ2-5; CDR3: ASSLRGLETQY
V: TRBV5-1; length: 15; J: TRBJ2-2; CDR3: ASSIPGQGSATGELF
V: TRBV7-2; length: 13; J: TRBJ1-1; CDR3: ASSPLGQGNTEAF
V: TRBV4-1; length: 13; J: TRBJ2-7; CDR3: ASSQGGYTVYEQY
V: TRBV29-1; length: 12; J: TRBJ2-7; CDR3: SVVEGFETYEQY
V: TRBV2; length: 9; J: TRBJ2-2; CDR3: ASSRTGELF
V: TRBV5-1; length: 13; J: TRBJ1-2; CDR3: ASSGPGTANYGYT
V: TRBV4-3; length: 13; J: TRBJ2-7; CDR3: ASSQEWAGVYEQY
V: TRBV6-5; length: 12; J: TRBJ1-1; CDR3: ASSHDRANTEAF
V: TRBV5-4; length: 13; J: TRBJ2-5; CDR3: ASTKGTGGGETQY
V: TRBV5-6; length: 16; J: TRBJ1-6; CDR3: ASSPSPGQGRLRSPLH
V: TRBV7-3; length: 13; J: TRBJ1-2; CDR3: ASSLQHGSGYGYT
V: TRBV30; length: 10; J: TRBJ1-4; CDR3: GHGQGNEKLF
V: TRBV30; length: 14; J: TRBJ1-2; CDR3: AWSKGQGIINYGYT
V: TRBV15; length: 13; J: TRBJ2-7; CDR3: ATSGPTGGKYEQY
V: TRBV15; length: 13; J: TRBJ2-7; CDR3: ATSRIPFGSYEQY
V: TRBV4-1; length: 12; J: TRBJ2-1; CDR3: ASSQERGTTEQF
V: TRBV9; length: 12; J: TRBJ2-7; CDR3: ASSPGQVTYEQY
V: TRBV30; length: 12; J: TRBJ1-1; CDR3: AWTLDGMNTEAF
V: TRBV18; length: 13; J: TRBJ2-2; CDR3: ASSPNGVGTGELF
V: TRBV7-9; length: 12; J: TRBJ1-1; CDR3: ASSLVRGNTEAF
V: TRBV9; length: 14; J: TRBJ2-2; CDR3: ASSASSGKSTGELF
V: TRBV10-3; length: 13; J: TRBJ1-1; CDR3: AIRVQGPRGTEAF
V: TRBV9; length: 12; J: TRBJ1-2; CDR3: ASSPTTGNYGYT
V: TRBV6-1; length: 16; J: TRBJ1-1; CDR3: ASSEPSFGTGMNTEAF
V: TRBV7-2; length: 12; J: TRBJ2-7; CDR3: ASSSREMSYEQY
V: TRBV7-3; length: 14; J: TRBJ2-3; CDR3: ASSLGLAGGIDTQY
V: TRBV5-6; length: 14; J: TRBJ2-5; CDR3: ASSGGTSGAKETQY
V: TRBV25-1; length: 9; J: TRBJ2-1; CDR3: ASSAGTGDF
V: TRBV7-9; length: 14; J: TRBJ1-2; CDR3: ASSLEGGAFLYGYT
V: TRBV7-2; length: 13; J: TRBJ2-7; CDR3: ASSQRIGQFYEQY
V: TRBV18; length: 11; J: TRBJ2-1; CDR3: ASSQSSYNEQF
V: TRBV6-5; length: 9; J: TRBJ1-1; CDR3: ASSTRGVAF
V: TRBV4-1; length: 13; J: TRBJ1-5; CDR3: ASSQGSMFDQPQH
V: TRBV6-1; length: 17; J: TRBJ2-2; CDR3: ASSEKRWGRSANTGELF
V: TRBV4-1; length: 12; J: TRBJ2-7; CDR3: ASSQATGTYEQY
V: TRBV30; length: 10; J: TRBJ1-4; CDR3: AWRPGDEKLF
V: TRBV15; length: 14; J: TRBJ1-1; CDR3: ATSRENRFPNTEAF
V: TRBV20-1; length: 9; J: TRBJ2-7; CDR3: SAGQGYEQY
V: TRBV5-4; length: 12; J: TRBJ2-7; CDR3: ASSSGTSRNEQY
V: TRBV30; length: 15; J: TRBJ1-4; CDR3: AWSDPSFPSGEGKLF
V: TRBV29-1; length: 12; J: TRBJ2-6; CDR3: SVGDGAGANVLT
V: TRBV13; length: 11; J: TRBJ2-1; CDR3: ASRTSDYNEQF
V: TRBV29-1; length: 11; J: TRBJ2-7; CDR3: SVLGSGAYEQY